One sample yielded the 26 T cell receptor beta chains listed below, sequenced in a study of T cells in Graves' hyperthyroidism and ophthalmopathy. Using RNA transcripts as the source, TCR beta CDR3 regions were amplified. The TCR CDR3 first-round RT-PCR relied on the HTBI primer set. TCRdb analysed the multiplex PCR reads with MiXCR anew, one entry per CDR3 protein. The sample includes about 420,000 distinct CDR3 sequences, 15% to 18% of them seen just once. Sequenced input: blood. These receptors were obtained from a young woman with Graves' hyperthyroidism.

The table lists this clonotype with many counts. V usage is TRBV7-8 and J usage is TRBJ2-5; the match to TRBD2 covers 11 bases. The CDR3 is made up of 15 amino acids. Germline V gives CDR1 SGHVS, CDR2 FQNEAQ. With 3 bases clipped from V and 5 bases from J, the junction kept 5 bases outside the gene matches. CDR3 bases: TGTGCCAGCAGCTTTAGCGGGAGGGCCCTTGAGACCCAGTACTTC. Protein: CASSFSGRALETQYF.

This clonotype was recorded at least ten times. The J gene is TRBJ2-7, the V gene TRBV28; 8 bases line up with TRBD2. This CDR3 has 15 amino acids. Germline V lookup: CDR1 MDHEN, CDR2 SYDVKM. V gave up 7 bases and J gave up 2 bases; unmatched junction bases: 10. The CDR3 DNA reads as TGTGCCAGCATCCGGGACGCGGGAGGTCCCTACGAGCAGTACTTC. Residues: CASIRDAGGPYEQYF. The variable domain in full, completed from reference TRBV28 and TRBJ2-7, reads DVKVTQSSRYLVKRTGEKVFLECVQDMDHENMFWYRQDPGLGLRLIYFSYDVKMKEKGDIPEGYSVSREKKERFSLILESASTNQTSMYLCASIRDAGGPYEQYFGPGTRLTVT.

This clonotype was counted only a few times. The chain employs TRBV5-1 and TRBJ2-7; D is unresolved. Trimming pared 3 bases from V and 7 bases from J, leaving 17 bases between. The CDR3 contains 14 residues. The germline CDR1 and CDR2 sequences are SGHRS and YFSETQ. CDR3 in amino acids: CASSSRPGSVEQYF. The CDR3 DNA reads as TGCGCCAGCAGCTCCCGACCTGGCTCGGTTGAGCAGTACTTC.

This clonotype was picked up a small number of times. J is TRBJ2-3 and V is TRBV27; D is undetermined. CDR1 and CDR2 (germline): MNHEY, SMNVEV (reference sequence). V was cut by 5 bases and J by 4 bases, with 7 bases left in between. This CDR3 contains 12 residues. The CDR3 protein is CASSPRADTQYF. DNA for the CDR3: TGTGCCAGCAGTCCTCGTGCAGATACGCAGTATTTT.

J is TRBJ2-1 and V is TRBV5-1; 10 bases are a match to TRBD2. Per germline, CDR1 SGHRS and CDR2 YFSETQ. V dropped 0 bases and J dropped 4; count of bases not matched to a gene: 7. The CDR3 is 17 residues long. Written as DNA, the CDR3 is TGCGCCAGCAGCTTGGTTGCTAGCGGGGGCCTATACAATGAGCAGTTCTTC. Translating gives CASSLVASGGLYNEQFF.

This clonotype was seen at least ten times. J is TRBJ2-7 and V is TRBV11-2; maybe TRBD2 (6 bases). CDR1 is SGHAT, CDR2 FQNNGV, per germline. V dropped 7 bases and J dropped 3 bases, with 16 bases sitting between them. There are 14 residues in the CDR3. CDR3 protein: CASTRGTVIYEQYF. The CDR3 nucleotides read TGTGCCAGCACTCGGGGGACGGTCATCTACGAGCAGTACTTC. Full variable domain (rest looked up from reference TRBV11-2 and TRBJ2-7): EAGVAQSPRYKIIEKRQSVAFWCNPISGHATLYWYQQILGQGPKLLIQFQNNGVVDDSQLPKDRFSAERLKGVDSTLKIQPAKLEDSAVYLCASTRGTVIYEQYFGPGTRLTVT.

The J gene is TRBJ2-1, the V gene TRBV27; the D call may be TRBD1 or TRBD2 (5 bases each). Germline V CDR1 and CDR2: MNHEY, SMNVEV (reference sequence). V was clipped by 5 bases and J by 5 bases, with 10 bases between them. The CDR3 covers 13 residues. For the CDR3, the DNA is TGTGCCAGCAGTACCCGGGGCCACAATGAGCAGTTCTTC. Its translation: CASSTRGHNEQFF.

This clonotype was detected many times. This CDR3 is CASSLSVPGGYTF. CDR3 bases: TGTGCCAGCAGCTTATCAGTCCCAGGGGGCTACACCTTC. The V and J genes are TRBV11-2 and TRBJ1-2; tentative D call: TRBD1 (5 bases). V was cut by 2 bases and J by 8 bases, with 12 bases left in between. The CDR3 is 13 residues long. Germline V CDR1 and CDR2: SGHAT, FQNNGV.

The V gene is TRBV3-1, the J gene TRBJ2-1, with D unclear. V lost 4 bases, J lost 1 base, and 14 bases lay in between. The V gene's germline CDR1 is LGHDT and CDR2 YNNKEL (reference sequence). This CDR3 has 16 residues. For the CDR3, the DNA is TGTGCCAGCAGCCCTCGCGATCCCGGTTCCTACAATGAGCAGTTCTTC. Protein: CASSPRDPGSYNEQFF.

This rearrangement joins TRBV6-1 to TRBJ2-7; TRBD1 agrees at 10 bases. With 6 bases clipped from V and 1 base from J, the junction kept 6 bases outside the gene matches. Germline assignment: CDR1 MNHNS and CDR2 SASEGT. The CDR3 loop spans 15 amino acids. CDR3 nucleotides: TGTGCCAGCAGATCGGACAGGGGGAATTCCTACGAGCAGTACTTC. It specifies CASRSDRGNSYEQYF.

J is TRBJ1-4 and V is TRBV6-1; 8 nucleotides line up with TRBD1. Germline V gene data show CDR1 as MNHNS and CDR2 as SASEGT. The junction had 18 bases not matched to a gene; V was cut back by 5 bases and J by 10 bases. This CDR3 has 17 residues. The chain's CDR3 is CASSLYGQGQGVVKLFF. The CDR3 nucleotides read TGTGCCAGCAGTCTCTACGGACAGGGCCAAGGTGTGGTAAAACTGTTTTTT.

In this sample, this clonotype turned up a few times. J is TRBJ2-2 and V is TRBV6-5; 8 bases are a match to TRBD2. Trimming at V came to 4 bases and at J to 5 bases, leaving 9 bases not matched to a gene. CDR1 and CDR2 (germline): MNHEY, SVGAGI. The CDR3 length is 16 residues. CDR3 sequence reads: CASSSHGGARTGELFF. CDR3 DNA sequence: TGTGCCAGCAGTTCTCACGGGGGGGCCCGGACCGGGGAGCTGTTTTTT.

Concerning this clonotype itself: A much larger clone differs from this one at a single base, so this may be a read error. In nucleotides, the CDR3 is TGTGCCACCAGTGATTGGGGGCTTGACGGGCCCACAGATACGCAGTATTTT. It encodes CATSDWGLDGPTDTQYF. The chain carries TRBV24-1 and TRBJ2-3, with D possibly matching TRBD1 (6 bases). The CDR3 spans 17 residues. Between the trimmed V and J ends, which lost 2 bases and 2 bases, there was a span of 16 bases. The germline V gene encodes CDR1 KGHDR and CDR2 SFDVKD.

This clonotype was counted many times. The chain employs TRBV5-1 and TRBJ2-7, with 7 positions matching TRBD1. The germline V gene has CDR1 SGHRS and CDR2 YFSETQ. Trimming at V came to 4 bases and at J to 1 base, leaving 5 bases not matched to a gene. This CDR3 comprises 14 residues. In DNA form, the CDR3 reads TGCGCCAGCAGCCTCCCGACAGGGTCCTACGAGCAGTACTTC. This encodes CASSLPTGSYEQYF.

The chain carries TRBV7-9 and TRBJ2-1; D gene unclear. The CDR3 length is 13 residues. Germline loops: CDR1 SEHNR, CDR2 FQNEAQ (reference sequence). V was trimmed by 4 bases and J by 6 bases, leaving 10 bases between them. CDR3 bases: TGTGCCAGCAGCTATTCGACGGGCAATGAGCAGTTCTTC. It encodes CASSYSTGNEQFF.

The chain is built from TRBV24-1 and TRBJ1-5; TRBD1 is a possible D gene (5 bases). CDR3 length equals 15 residues. Trimming pared 2 bases from V and 6 bases from J, leaving 13 bases between. Per the germline V gene, CDR1 is KGHDR and CDR2 is SFDVKD. CDR3 nucleotides: TGTGCCACCAGTGATTCGTCAGGGATGGGTCAGCCCCAGCATTTT. Translating gives CATSDSSGMGQPQHF.

This clonotype was found many times. The rearrangement links TRBV7-9 to TRBJ1-4; 10 bases are shared with TRBD1. The CDR3 contains 16 residues. The germline V gene encodes CDR1 SEHNR and CDR2 FQNEAQ (reference sequence). J was trimmed by 1 base and V by 5 bases; bases with no gene match: 4. CDR3 coding DNA: TGTGCCAGCAGCCAAGGGGACAGGGGAACTAATGAAAAACTGTTTTTT. Translated, it gives CASSQGDRGTNEKLFF.

This clonotype was counted ten times or more. The V call is TRBV29-1, the J call TRBJ2-3; TRBD2 aligns across 13 bases. The CDR3 is 17 residues long. J lost 4 bases, V lost 4 bases, and 11 bases had no gene match. From germline, CDR1 is SQVTM and CDR2 ANQGSEA. The CDR3 is CSVVPPTSGRAPDTQYF. The CDR3, as DNA: TGCAGCGTTGTCCCCCCAACTAGCGGGAGGGCCCCAGATACGCAGTATTTT.

Many counts were recorded for this clonotype. The chain uses TRBV6-1 and TRBJ1-1; the D is unclear. V was clipped by 7 bases and J by 4 bases, with 13 bases between them. The CDR3 has 13 residues. The V gene's germline CDR1 is MNHNS and CDR2 SASEGT. CDR3 coding DNA: TGTGCCAGCACAAAAACCAGTTCCACTGAAGCTTTCTTT. Protein product: CASTKTSSTEAFF.

This clonotype has only a few counts. V usage is TRBV6-2 or TRBV6-3 and J usage is TRBJ2-7, with 7 bases lining up with TRBD2. This CDR3 region has 14 residues. Germline V gives CDR1 MNHEY, CDR2 SVGEGT. Trimming took 8 bases from V and 3 from J; bases not matched to a gene: 10. The DNA of the CDR3 is TGTGCCAGCCCCCAACCGGGACTAAGCTACGAGCAGTACTTC. Protein sequence: CASPQPGLSYEQYF.

This clonotype was detected only a few times. The chain recombines TRBV4-3 with TRBJ2-3; 10 bases agree with TRBD2. Per germline, CDR1 LGHNA and CDR2 YSLEER. V shed 3 bases and J 2 bases; nucleotides not matched to a gene: 5. The CDR3 is 16 residues long. The CDR3 nucleotides read TGCGCCAGCAGCCATTCGGGACTAGCGCCCACAGATACGCAGTATTTT. Amino acid sequence: CASSHSGLAPTDTQYF.

This chain connects TRBV20-1 to TRBJ1-3; D remains ambiguous. This CDR3 is 13 amino acids long. Germline lookup yields CDR1 DFQATT and CDR2 SNEGSKA (reference sequence). With 3 bases removed from V and 0 bases from J, the gap between germline ends came to 6 bases. The CDR3 DNA follows: TGCAGTGCTAGGACCATCTCTGGAAACACCATATATTTT. It is translated as CSARTISGNTIYF.

This clonotype was detected many times. For the CDR3, the DNA is TGTGCCAGCAGCCCAGGGACCAGTAGCACAGATACGCAGTATTTT. Encoded protein: CASSPGTSSTDTQYF. This chain joins TRBV7-3 and TRBJ2-3, with D possibly called TRBD1 or TRBD2 (5 bases each). This CDR3 has 15 amino acids. V was trimmed by 5 bases and J by 0 bases, leaving 12 bases between them. CDR1 and CDR2 (germline): SGHTA, FQGTGA.

This clonotype came up many times. This chain uses TRBV11-2 with TRBJ2-7; TRBD1 is a possible D gene (6 bases). The CDR3 runs 14 residues. The germline V gene has CDR1 SGHAT and CDR2 FQNNGV. The V end lost 0 bases, the J end lost 5 bases, and 11 bases lay between the germline ends. The CDR3 loop reads CASSLDPYRDEQYF. CDR3 coding DNA: TGTGCCAGCAGCTTAGATCCCTACAGGGACGAGCAGTACTTC. Full variable domain (outside the CDR3, taken from reference TRBV11-2 and TRBJ2-7): EAGVAQSPRYKIIEKRQSVAFWCNPISGHATLYWYQQILGQGPKLLIQFQNNGVVDDSQLPKDRFSAERLKGVDSTLKIQPAKLEDSAVYLCASSLDPYRDEQYFGPGTRLTVT.

V usage is TRBV10-3 and J usage is TRBJ1-2; D possibly corresponds to TRBD1 (6 bases). There are 14 residues in the CDR3. Trimming removed 2 bases at V and 7 bases at J, with 14 bases between. Germline V lookup: CDR1 ENHRY, CDR2 SYGVKD. DNA of the CDR3: TGTGCCATCAGTGAGACACAGGGTACTGGTGGCTACACCTTC. Amino acids: CAISETQGTGGYTF.

There are a few counts of this clonotype. The V and J genes are TRBV11-2 and TRBJ2-2, with D possibly being TRBD1 (6 bases). The germline gives CDR1 SGHAT, CDR2 FQNNGV. Trimming removed 4 bases from V and 4 bases from J, with 16 bases in between. The CDR3 is 16 residues long. Here the CDR3 DNA reads TGTGCCAGCAGCTCAATACAGGGAAGGCGCACCGGGGAGCTGTTTTTT. Protein sequence: CASSSIQGRRTGELFF.